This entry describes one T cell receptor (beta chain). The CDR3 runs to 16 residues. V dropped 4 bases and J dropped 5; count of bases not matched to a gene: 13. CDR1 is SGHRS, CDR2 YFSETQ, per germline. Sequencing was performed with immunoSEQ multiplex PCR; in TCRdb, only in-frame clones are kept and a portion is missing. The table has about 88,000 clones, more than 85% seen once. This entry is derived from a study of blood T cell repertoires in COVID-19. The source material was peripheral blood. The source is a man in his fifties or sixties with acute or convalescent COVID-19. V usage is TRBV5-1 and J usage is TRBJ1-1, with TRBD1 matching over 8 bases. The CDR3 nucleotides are TGCGCCAGCAGCCCTTCCGGGACAGGTTTGATTACTGAAGCTTTCTTT. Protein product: CASSPSGTGLITEAFF.